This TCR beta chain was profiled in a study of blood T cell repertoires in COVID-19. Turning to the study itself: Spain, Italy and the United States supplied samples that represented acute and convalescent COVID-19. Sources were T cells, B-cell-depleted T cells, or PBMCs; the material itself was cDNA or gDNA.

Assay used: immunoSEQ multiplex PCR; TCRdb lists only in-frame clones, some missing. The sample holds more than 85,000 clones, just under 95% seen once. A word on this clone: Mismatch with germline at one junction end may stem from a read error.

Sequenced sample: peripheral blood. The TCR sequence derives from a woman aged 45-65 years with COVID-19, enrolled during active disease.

The CDR3 loop is CASMWAGDEKLFF. Here the CDR3 DNA reads TGTGCCAGTATGTGGGCAGGGGATGAGAAACTGTTTTTT. The V gene is TRBV19, the J gene TRBJ1-4; TRBD1 is a possible D gene (6 bases). This CDR3 spans 13 amino acids. Germline lookup yields CDR1 LNHDA and CDR2 SQIVND (reference sequence).